A selection of T cell receptor beta chains follows, all from one sample in a study of CD8 T cells in ankylosing spondylitis. TCRdb re-derived calls from the 5' RACE reads in MiXCR, one entry per CDR3 protein. The sample includes about 510,000 distinct CDR3 sequences, roughly 5.3% of them seen just once. Sequencing input: blood, either unsorted or a sorted T cell fraction (not recorded which). These receptors came from a male donor with ankylosing spondylitis. The CDR3 runs from the conserved cysteine through the conserved F or W.

TRBJ2-2 | TRBV20-1 | CSASGQGSTGELFF
TRBJ1-2 | TRBV20-1 | CSARPPRTLNYGYTF
TRBJ1-1 | TRBV4-2 | CASSQGGAGITEAFF
TRBJ2-1 | TRBV5-4 | CASKLTGRPNEQFF
TRBJ1-5 | TRBV5-1 | CASSSTGFDQPQHF
TRBJ2-7 | TRBV5-1 | CASRGGPSYEQYF
TRBJ2-7 | TRBV5-5 | CASSYGTSSSYEQYF
TRBJ2-7 | TRBV6-6 | CASSFAFSYEQYF
TRBJ2-1 | TRBV7-9 | CASSLERGVEQFF
TRBJ1-4 | TRBV20-1 | CSAIVKSRLFF
TRBJ1-2 | TRBV7-9 | CASSWLDRGNYGYTF
TRBJ2-4 | TRBV5-6 | CASSWVGAKNIQYF
TRBJ1-5 | TRBV20-1 | CSARTQGGQPQHF
TRBJ2-1 | TRBV5-1 | CASSLESGTYNERFF
TRBJ2-5 | TRBV20-1 | CSARELAGRDQETQYF
TRBJ1-2 | TRBV20-1 | CSAPHEGGLHTYGYTF
TRBJ2-6 | TRBV5-5 | CASSFIGGGTGANVLTF
TRBJ2-1 | TRBV12-3/TRBV12-4 | CASSFGRGGKTYNEQFF
TRBJ2-6 | TRBV9 | CASSVVGSGANVLTF
TRBJ2-3 | TRBV4-3 | CASSQELYTDTQYF
TRBJ2-2 | TRBV5-1 | CASSPGTSGRSVTGELFF
TRBJ2-7 | TRBV29-1 | CSVGQSGPYSYEQYF
TRBJ1-2 | TRBV12-3/TRBV12-4 | CASSLSTTGTGKGPYTF
TRBJ2-3 | TRBV7-9 | CASSYNRPDTQYF
TRBJ2-7 | TRBV6-1 | CASRTTGGAYEQYF
TRBJ2-1 | TRBV11-2 | CASSNSGVRGKFF
TRBJ2-3 | TRBV14 | CASSRTLGGRTDTQYF
TRBJ2-7 | TRBV5-6 | CASSAGPFYEQYF
TRBJ2-5 | TRBV6-2/TRBV6-3 | CASRQWLAGGPRQETQYF
TRBJ1-4 | TRBV7-2 | CASSLTGGFGEKLFF
TRBJ2-1 | TRBV11-2 | CASRPGTLSGEQFF
TRBJ2-5 | TRBV15 | CATAGDRAYQETQYF
TRBJ1-3 | TRBV9 | CASSLDRGTGNTIYF
TRBJ2-1 | TRBV4-1 | CASSVLAGQVYNEQFF
TRBJ2-3 | TRBV9 | CASSVRTGEADTQYF
TRBJ1-5 | TRBV4-2 | CASSPAVRGGGQPQHF
TRBJ2-7 | TRBV25-1 | CASSVIGPYEQYF
TRBJ2-5 | TRBV29-1 | CSVTSLWETQYF
TRBJ2-4 | TRBV7-6 | CASSRIAGAYPGDKNIQYF
TRBJ2-5 | TRBV5-1 | CASSFQGRETQYF
TRBJ1-4 | TRBV4-3 | CASRTGTGSEKLFF
TRBJ1-1 | TRBV20-1 | CSAGQGFTEAFF